Following are 27 T cell receptor beta chains from one sample sequenced in a study of tumor-infiltrating lymphocytes in oesophageal squamous cell carcinoma (TCRdb year 2016). Library prep was done by PCR. Sequencing used an Illumina HiSeq 2000. Starting from the raw public reads, TCRdb applied fastp trimming at Q25, assembled clones with MiXCR and retained in-frame beta chains. One record per CDR3 amino acid sequence lists the most common genes and DNA. The sample has about 21,000 distinct CDR3 sequences on record, around two fifths of them singletons. Together, the top ten hold roughly 37% of the sample. Sequencing used esophageal tumor tissue. The origin of the receptors is a male donor with esophageal squamous cell carcinoma.

The table lists this clonotype with many counts. This chain joins TRBV5-5 and TRBJ2-7; TRBD1 aligns across 9 bases. This CDR3 region has 14 residues. Germline CDR1 SGHKS, CDR2 YYEKEE (reference sequence). V was pared by 4 bases and J by 4 bases, with 6 bases of the junction left unmatched. CDR3 region: CASSPTGGAYEQYF. DNA of the CDR3: TGTGCCAGCAGCCCCACAGGGGGCGCGTACGAGCAGTACTTC.

This clonotype appeared many times. The rearrangement uses TRBV10-3 and TRBJ2-7; TRBD1 matches at 11 bases. Germline-derived CDR1 and CDR2 are ENHRY and SYGVKD. The CDR3 contains 15 residues. Trimming at V came to 3 bases and at J to 3 bases, leaving 4 bases not matched to a gene. CDR3 loop: CAISDWGTGGYEQYF. The CDR3 DNA sequence: TGTGCCATCAGTGACTGGGGGACAGGGGGCTACGAGCAGTACTTC.

This chain connects TRBV6-2 or TRBV6-3 to TRBJ1-1, with D unresolved. The CDR3 runs 14 residues. Germline CDR1 is MNHEY and CDR2 is SVGEGT. Between the trimmed V and J ends, which lost 2 bases and 3 bases, there was a span of 10 bases. For the CDR3, the DNA is TGTGCCAGCAGTTACGGCAGCTATGACACTGAAGCTTTCTTT. It encodes CASSYGSYDTEAFF.

A few counts support this clonotype. This rearrangement joins TRBV5-1 to TRBJ2-4; D gene uncertain. The J call may be faulty, since TRBJ2-1 better matches the DNA end. CDR3 length: 12 amino acids. The V gene's germline CDR1 is SGHRS and CDR2 YFSETQ. CDR3 bases: TGCGCCAGCAGCTTGGCCGGCAATGAGCAGTTCTTC. Protein sequence: CASSLAGNEQFF.

This clonotype came up once. The gene calls are TRBV12-3 or TRBV12-4 and TRBJ2-3; the D gene could be TRBD1 or TRBD2 (5 bases each). The J call is in doubt because the DNA end fits TRBJ2-7 better. The CDR3 extends over 13 amino acids. The CDR3 sequence is CASSRDGSYEQYF. CDR3 nucleotide sequence: TGTGCCAGCAGTCGGGACGGCTCCTACGAGCAGTACTTC.

This chain links TRBV11-2 with TRBJ2-2; D is possibly TRBD1 or TRBD2 (6 bases each). CDR1 is SGHAT and CDR2 is FQNNGV in the germline V gene. The length of the CDR3 is 16 residues. Trimming stripped 1 base from V and 6 bases from J, with 15 bases between. The CDR3 loop is CASSLGRAGDSGELFF. The CDR3 nucleotides read TGTGCCAGCAGCTTAGGCCGGGCAGGGGACTCCGGGGAGCTGTTTTTT.

V is TRBV7-2 and J is TRBJ2-3; unclear D gene. The CDR3 loop spans 15 amino acids. Trimming took off 3 bases at V and 4 bases at J, with 14 bases between the two ends. The germline V gene has CDR1 SGHTA and CDR2 FQGNSA. The CDR3 spells CASSFSASLPDTQYF. CDR3 sequence (DNA): TGTGCCAGCAGCTTTAGTGCTAGTCTCCCAGATACGCAGTATTTT.

This clonotype was counted at least ten times. Written as DNA, the CDR3 is TGCGCCAGCAGCCCCACCTACACAAGTTACGAGCAGTACTTC. Translating gives CASSPTYTSYEQYF. The rearrangement links TRBV5-1 to TRBJ2-1; no definite D call. The J call could be wrong; TRBJ2-7 is a better fit for the DNA end. Germline assignment: CDR1 SGHRS and CDR2 YFSETQ. The CDR3 is 14 residues long.

The chain employs TRBV7-3 and TRBJ2-1; the match to TRBD2 covers 13 bases. The better agreement between TRBJ2-7 and the DNA end casts doubt on the J call. Germline assignment: CDR1 SGHTA and CDR2 FQGTGA. The CDR3 loop spans 16 amino acids. CDR3 sequence (DNA): TGTGCCAGCAGCTTAGGACTAGCGGGAGTGTACAATGAGCAGTACTTC. Protein product: CASSLGLAGVYNEQYF.

This chain uses TRBV7-6 with TRBJ2-1, with 9 bases lining up with TRBD2. CDR1 SGHVS and CDR2 FNYEAQ come from the germline V gene. The length of the CDR3 is 16 residues. V gave up 0 bases and J gave up 9 bases; unmatched junction bases: 9. CDR3 sequence reads: CASSLATASGNVEQFF. The CDR3 region has the DNA TGTGCCAGCAGCTTAGCCACGGCTAGCGGGAATGTTGAGCAGTTCTTC.

This clonotype was counted ten times or more. A much larger clone differs from this one at a single base, so this may be a read error. The rearrangement links TRBV7-8 to TRBJ2-7; possibly TRBD1 for D (6 bases). V was trimmed by 5 bases and J by 7 bases, leaving 21 bases between them. CDR1 is SGHVS, CDR2 FQNEAQ, per germline. The CDR3 is made up of 15 amino acids. CDR3 in amino acids: CASSPLRGGMDEQYF. The CDR3 nucleotides read TGTGCCAGCAGCCCCCTTCGAGGGGGAATGGATGAGCAGTACTTC.

At least ten counts were recorded for this clonotype. The chain carries TRBV19 and TRBJ2-5; D is possibly TRBD1 (5 bases). V lost 6 bases to trimming and J lost 5 bases, with 13 bases between them. The germline CDR1 and CDR2 sequences are LNHDA and SQIVND (reference sequence). This CDR3 has 13 residues. The CDR3 coding sequence is TGTGCCAGTAGCCTACGGACAAGGGAGACCCAGTACTTC. It yields the protein CASSLRTRETQYF.

This clonotype was seen a few times. The genes are TRBV6-1 and TRBJ2-1; tentative D call: TRBD1 (6 bases). The CDR3 covers 15 residues. The germline gives CDR1 MNHNS, CDR2 SASEGT. The ends were cut back, 7 bases at V and 2 bases at J, with 15 bases in the middle. As DNA, the CDR3 is TGTGCCAGCAAAGTCAACAGGGCTACCTACAATGAGCAGTTCTTC. Amino acid sequence: CASKVNRATYNEQFF.

This clonotype was counted many times. V usage is TRBV5-1 and J usage is TRBJ1-1; possible D gene TRBD1, 5 bases. V was cut by 7 bases and J by 1 base, with 11 bases left in between. The CDR3 is made up of 13 amino acids. The V gene's germline CDR1 is SGHRS and CDR2 YFSETQ. In nucleotides, the CDR3 is TGCGCCAGCCGACAGCCCGGGAACACTGAAGCTTTCTTT. Protein product: CASRQPGNTEAFF.

The chain has TRBV7-8 and TRBJ1-5; D is undetermined. From germline, CDR1 is SGHVS and CDR2 FQNEAQ. The CDR3 extends over 14 amino acids. Trimming took off 3 bases at V and 4 bases at J, with 10 bases between the two ends. CDR3 nucleotide sequence: TGTGCCAGCAGCTTTGGGCAGGTTAATCAGCCCCAGCATTTT. Its translation is CASSFGQVNQPQHF.

V is TRBV7-8 and J is TRBJ2-1; TRBD1 agrees at 10 bases. With the DNA end fitting TRBJ2-5 better, the J assignment may be wrong. CDR3 size: 16 residues. Per germline, CDR1 SGHVS and CDR2 FQNEAQ. The CDR3 reads CASRSLRDRGLETQYF. The CDR3 bases are TGTGCCAGCAGAAGCCTCCGGGACAGGGGTTTAGAGACCCAGTACTTC.

Comments on this clonotype: One end of the junction does not line up with germline, which may come from a read error. The CDR3 here is CASSFRAKRVFF. The CDR3 nucleotides read TGTGCCAGCAGCTTTCGGGCCAAGAGGGTATTCTTC. V and J are TRBV7-2 and TRBJ2-5; perhaps TRBD2 as D (5 bases). Germline assignment: CDR1 SGHTA and CDR2 FQGNSA. The CDR3 sequence is 12 residues long. The full variable domain, completed using reference TRBV7-2 and TRBJ2-5, is GAGVSQSPSNKVTEKGKDVELRCDPISGHTALYWYRQSLGQGLEFLIYFQGNSAPDKSGLPSDRFSAERTGGSVSTLTIQRTQQEDSAVYLCASSFRAKRVFFGPGTRLLVL.

This clonotype was counted at least ten times. Germline is not matched at one junction end, which may reflect a read error. The chain couples TRBV7-6 to TRBJ2-7; the D gene could be TRBD1 or TRBD2 (6 bases each). The germline gives CDR1 SGHVS, CDR2 FNYEAQ. The CDR3 contains 13 residues. CDR3: CASSLGGSGEQYF. The CDR3 nucleotides read TGTGCTAGCAGCTTAGGGGGGTCGGGTGAGCAGTACTTC.

The chain combines TRBV7-6 with TRBJ2-3; the match to TRBD2 covers 15 bases. J gave up 5 bases and V 5 bases, and 8 bases lay outside the gene matches. The CDR3 spans 17 residues. The germline V gene encodes CDR1 SGHVS and CDR2 FNYEAQ. CDR3 sequence reads: CASSRTSGGAFIDTQYF. The CDR3 DNA is TGTGCCAGCAGCCGGACTAGCGGGGGGGCTTTTATAGATACGCAGTATTTT.

To note about this clonotype: The final CDR3 position lacks the conserved phenylalanine or tryptophan, pointing to a likely read error. No DNA is shown, since the ends of the CDR3 on it are uncertain; the CDR3 is the one TCRdb lists. The chain joins TRBV7-2 to TRBJ2-7; the D call in the table, TRBD1, was not verified against the DNA. The germline gives CDR1 SGHTA, CDR2 FQGNSA. The CDR3 spans 16 residues, counting both ends. Here the CDR3 reads CASSTDRQSYEQYFGN.

V usage is TRBV7-3 and J usage is TRBJ2-2, with D possibly matching TRBD2 (6 bases). V gave up 4 bases and J gave up 1 base, with 16 bases separating them. Per the germline V gene, CDR1 is SGHTA and CDR2 is FQGTGA. The CDR3 extends over 17 amino acids. The CDR3 DNA reads TGTGCCAGCAGCTCTTCCCGTGGTAGCGGGAACACCGGGGAGCTGTTTTTT. As protein: CASSSSRGSGNTGELFF.

This clonotype was observed a few times. The V and J genes are TRBV7-9 and TRBJ1-2, with TRBD1 identical over 9 bases. CDR3 length equals 13 residues. V lost 5 bases to trimming and J lost 8 bases; unmatched junction nucleotides: 6. Germline lookup yields CDR1 SEHNR and CDR2 FQNEAQ (reference sequence). CDR3 sequence (DNA): TGTGCCAGCAGCAGGGGACAGGGAGTAGGCTACACCTTC. Translating it yields CASSRGQGVGYTF.

This clonotype was observed many times. A much larger clone differs by one base, so this may be a read error. This chain connects TRBV10-3 to TRBJ2-1; 11 bases are shared with TRBD2. The assigned J gene may be wrong: the sequence end matches TRBJ2-7 better. The CDR3 extends over 14 amino acids. Germline V gene lookup returns CDR1 ENHRY and CDR2 SYGVKD. DNA of the CDR3: TGTGCCATCAGTGGGACTAGCGGGTACAATGAGCAGTACTTC. It encodes CAISGTSGYNEQYF.

This clonotype was seen ten or more times. J is TRBJ2-5 and V is TRBV7-3; TRBD2 agrees at 8 bases. Per germline, CDR1 SGHTA and CDR2 FQGTGA. The V gene end was trimmed by 4 bases and the J gene end by 6 bases; junction bases not matched to a gene: 4. The CDR3 spans 13 residues. Here the CDR3 reads CASSSGLEQTQYF. CDR3 sequence (DNA): TGTGCCAGCAGCTCGGGACTAGAACAGACCCAGTACTTC.

J is TRBJ2-3 and V is TRBV6-5, with unresolved D. CDR3 size: 14 residues. V dropped 5 bases and J dropped 0 bases, with 9 bases sitting between them. The germline CDR1 and CDR2 sequences are MNHEY and SVGAGI. The CDR3 DNA follows: TGTGCCAGCAGTAAACTAACTAGCACAGATACGCAGTATTTT. As protein: CASSKLTSTDTQYF.

V gene TRBV28 combines with J gene TRBJ2-7; a possible D gene is TRBD2 (6 bases). CDR1 and CDR2 (germline): MDHEN, SYDVKM. Trimming took off 8 bases at V and 7 bases at J, with 18 bases between the two ends. The CDR3 covers 13 residues. The CDR3 coding sequence is TGTGCCAGCTTGGCCAGCGGGTTTAATGAGCAGTACTTC. Amino acids: CASLASGFNEQYF.

V and J are TRBV7-6 and TRBJ2-2, with 9 bases aligning to TRBD1. From germline, CDR1 is SGHVS and CDR2 FNYEAQ. With 6 bases clipped from V and 5 bases from J, the junction kept 7 bases outside the gene matches. The CDR3 length is 15 residues. CDR3 nucleotides: TGTGCCAGCAGATCCGGGACAGGGTCGACCGGGGAGCTGTTTTTT. Translation: CASRSGTGSTGELFF.